One and the same sample provided the 21 T cell receptor beta chains below, sequenced in a study of PD-L1 blockade in urothelial cancer. Generated by immunoSEQ multiplex PCR, the TCRdb table keeps only in-frame clones and is missing some. Counted here are more than 30,000 clones, 75% to 90% occurring once; the ten biggest clones make up about 1.9%. This specimen was PBMCs, taken around atezolizumab (anti-PD-L1) treatment. Receptor source: a man aged 60 to 75 with urothelial cancer.

V is TRBV2 and J is TRBJ2-7; 10 bases align to TRBD1. Germline lookup yields CDR1 SNHLY and CDR2 FYNNEI. The length of the CDR3 is 13 residues. The V segment lost 5 bases and the J segment 4 bases; nucleotides outside the gene matches: 2. The CDR3 DNA reads TGTGCCAGCAGTCAGGGACAGGGGTACGAGCAGTACTTC. Protein sequence: CASSQGQGYEQYF.

The V and J genes are TRBV5-1 and TRBJ2-3; TRBD2 agrees at 9 bases. V was clipped by 0 bases and J by 0 bases; unmatched bases: 2. Germline loops: CDR1 SGHRS, CDR2 YFSETQ. The CDR3 sequence is 16 residues long. The CDR3 sequence is CASSLGLAASTDTQYF. The CDR3, as DNA: TGCGCCAGCAGCTTGGGACTAGCGGCTAGCACAGATACGCAGTATTTT.

V gene TRBV7-2 combines with J gene TRBJ1-5, with 12 bases lining up with TRBD1. The CDR3 covers 15 residues. V lost 5 bases to trimming and J lost 6 bases; unmatched junction nucleotides: 5. The germline V gene encodes CDR1 SGHTA and CDR2 FQGNSA. CDR3 coding DNA: TGTGCCAGCAGCGGGGGGGGACAGGGGGCTCAGCCCCAGCATTTT. This encodes CASSGGGQGAQPQHF.

V usage is TRBV27 and J usage is TRBJ2-1; D gene uncertain. Per germline, CDR1 MNHEY and CDR2 SMNVEV (reference sequence). V was shortened by 5 bases and J by 14 bases, with 16 bases between the two germline ends. This CDR3 is 12 amino acids long. The CDR3, as DNA: TGTGCCAGCAGTCCAACGTTGAACAGCAAGTTCTTC. It encodes CASSPTLNSKFF.

The chain employs TRBV29-1 and TRBJ1-1; 9 bases align to TRBD1. The trim removed 1 base at V and 3 bases at J, leaving 3 bases unmatched. CDR1 is SQVTM and CDR2 is ANQGSEA in the germline V gene. The CDR3 has 14 amino acids. The CDR3 sequence is CSVEGTGAHTEAFF. The CDR3, as DNA: TGCAGCGTTGAAGGGACAGGGGCCCACACTGAAGCTTTCTTT.

In this sample, this clone turned up once. This chain joins TRBV15 and TRBJ2-7; tentatively, D is TRBD2 (5 bases). In germline, CDR1 is LNHNV, CDR2 YYDKDF (reference sequence). V was clipped by 5 bases and J by 7 bases, with 18 bases between them. The CDR3 has 14 residues. This CDR3 reads CATSRKSGVSEQYF. The CDR3 DNA is TGTGCCACCAGCCGAAAATCCGGGGTCTCAGAGCAGTACTTC.

The gene calls are TRBV28 and TRBJ1-5; TRBD1 is a possible D gene (6 bases). The CDR3 totals 14 residues. V gave up 2 bases and J gave up 7 bases, with 12 bases separating them. Germline CDR1 is MDHEN and CDR2 is SYDVKM. In nucleotides, the CDR3 is TGTGCCAGCAGTTTAACAGGGAAAGAACAGCCCCAGCATTTT. This gives the protein CASSLTGKEQPQHF.

This clone has just one count. The chain links TRBV28 to TRBJ1-2, with no clear D. The length of the CDR3 is 12 residues. CDR1 and CDR2 from the germline V gene are MDHEN and SYDVKM. V was cut by 1 base and J by 4 bases, with 4 bases left in between. The DNA of the CDR3 is TGTGCCAGCAGTTTATCTGTCTATGGCTACACCTTC. This sequence encodes CASSLSVYGYTF.

The V call is TRBV7-2, the J call TRBJ2-7, with 8 bases aligning to TRBD2. The CDR3 has 15 amino acids. Germline loops: CDR1 SGHTA, CDR2 FQGNSA. Trimming removed 1 base from V and 3 bases from J; junction bases left unmatched: 5. Here the CDR3 DNA reads TGTGCCAGCAGCTTAGTAGCGGGACTATTCTACGAGCAGTACTTC. Translation: CASSLVAGLFYEQYF.

The chain carries TRBV29-1 and TRBJ2-2, with 10 bases identical to TRBD1. The V and J ends lost 6 bases and 2 bases, in that order; junction bases with no gene match: 15. Germline V gene lookup returns CDR1 SQVTM and CDR2 ANQGSEA. The CDR3 contains 18 residues. Here the CDR3 DNA reads TGCAGCGTAACCGGGACAGGGGCCCCCCATGGTAACACCGGGGAGCTGTTTTTT. Translation gives CSVTGTGAPHGNTGELFF.

CDR3 nucleotides: TGTGCCAGCAGCGCCCAGACATTAAACACCATATATTTT. It encodes CASSAQTLNTIYF. The chain links TRBV9 to TRBJ1-3; D is ambiguous. CDR3 length: 13 amino acids. Germline V CDR1 and CDR2: SGDLS, YYNGEE. V lost 3 bases and J lost 6, with 10 bases in between.

The V call is TRBV10-3, the J call TRBJ2-3, with 12 bases aligning to TRBD2. Per germline, CDR1 ENHRY and CDR2 SYGVKD. V lost 8 bases, J lost 4 bases, and 7 bases stayed unmatched. The CDR3 length is 15 residues. CDR3: CAISTSGRGADTQYF. The CDR3 DNA follows: TGTGCCATCTCGACTAGCGGGAGAGGCGCAGATACGCAGTATTTT.

J is TRBJ2-3 and V is TRBV11-2; TRBD1 matches at 9 bases. This CDR3 is built from 16 residues. The germline V gene has CDR1 SGHAT and CDR2 FQNNGV. The J segment lost 5 bases and the V segment lost 4 bases, leaving 10 bases of the junction unmatched. The CDR3 region is CASSSNRGRMIDTQYF. The CDR3 DNA follows: TGTGCCAGCAGCTCAAACAGGGGGCGCATGATAGATACGCAGTATTTT.

This chain links TRBV4-1 with TRBJ2-3, with D perhaps matching TRBD2 (6 bases). The CDR3 has 14 amino acids. V lost 4 bases, J lost 4 bases, and 12 bases lay in between. Germline CDR1 is MGHRA and CDR2 is YSYEKL. The CDR3 DNA is TGCGCCAGCAGCCTTCGACTAGAGGCAGATACGCAGTATTTT. It specifies CASSLRLEADTQYF.

This clone appeared a few times. This chain uses TRBV29-1 with TRBJ1-1; D is unresolved. Germline values: CDR1 SQVTM, CDR2 ANQGSEA. V was cut by 0 bases and J by 0 bases, with 8 bases left in between. The CDR3 consists of 14 residues. The CDR3 here is CSVEDLPVNTEAFF. For the CDR3, the DNA is TGCAGCGTTGAAGATCTTCCGGTGAACACTGAAGCTTTCTTT.

The chain is built from TRBV5-1 and TRBJ2-3; no firm D call. Germline V gene lookup returns CDR1 SGHRS and CDR2 YFSETQ. The CDR3 extends over 14 amino acids. The germline V and J ends were trimmed by 4 bases and 0 bases, with 9 bases remaining between them. Written as DNA, the CDR3 is TGCGCCAGCAGCATCTCGAGGAGCACAGATACGCAGTATTTT. The encoded protein is CASSISRSTDTQYF.

V and J are TRBV7-8 and TRBJ2-1, with a possible D match to TRBD2 (5 bases). V was pared by 3 bases and J by 0 bases, with 9 bases between. The germline gives CDR1 SGHVS, CDR2 FQNEAQ. The CDR3 contains 15 residues. This chain's CDR3 is CASSFGSGSYNEQFF. The CDR3 nucleotides are TGTGCCAGCAGCTTTGGAAGCGGCTCCTACAATGAGCAGTTCTTC.

This chain connects TRBV9 to TRBJ1-1, with a weak D call TRBD1 (5 bases). Looked up from germline, CDR1 is SGDLS and CDR2 is YYNGEE. V was pared by 4 bases and J by 2 bases, with 12 bases between. CDR3 length: 14 amino acids. The CDR3 region is CASSLLDSNTEAFF. CDR3 sequence (DNA): TGTGCCAGCAGCTTACTCGACAGTAACACTGAAGCTTTCTTT. Drawing the rest from reference TRBV9 and TRBJ1-1, the complete variable domain is DSGVTQTPKHLITATGQRVTLRCSPRSGDLSVYWYQQSLDQGLQFLIQYYNGEERAKGNILERFSAQQFPDLHSELNLSSLELGDSALYFCASSLLDSNTEAFFGQGTRLTVV.

The genes are TRBV15 and TRBJ1-2, with TRBD1 matching 10 bases. The CDR3 length is 18 residues. Germline V gene data show CDR1 as LNHNV and CDR2 as YYDKDF (reference sequence). V lost 1 base and J lost 0; bases outside the gene matches: 8. Here the CDR3 DNA reads TGTGCCACCAGCAGAGGAGGGACAGGGGTCTTAGCTAACTATGGCTACACCTTC. This translates into CATSRGGTGVLANYGYTF.

The chain couples TRBV4-2 to TRBJ2-5; 9 bases match TRBD2. Losses at the gene ends were 1 base for V and 5 bases for J; bases not matched to a gene: 11. The CDR3 length is 17 residues. Germline CDR1 and CDR2: LGHNA and YNFKEQ. CDR3 amino acids: CASSQGGGSGSLETQYF. The CDR3 DNA follows: TGTGCCAGCAGCCAAGGTGGGGGTAGCGGGAGTTTGGAGACCCAGTACTTC.

The V gene is TRBV19, the J gene TRBJ2-7, with 9 bases aligning to TRBD1. V lost 8 bases and J lost 5; bases outside the gene matches: 4. This CDR3 spans 12 amino acids. The V gene's germline CDR1 is LNHDA and CDR2 SQIVND (reference sequence). CDR3 bases: TGTGCCAGTCAAGGACAGGGGAACGAGCAGTACTTC. Residues: CASQGQGNEQYF.